This T cell receptor (beta chain) was sequenced for a study of shared clonotypes between healthy human individuals. Study context: The study used three CD4 naive, three CD4 memory, two CD8 naive and one CD8 memory plate per donor. Study results and caveats: Naive CD4 clonotype sharing across several donors was around 5%.

A word on this clone: Antigen specificity is unknown.

The donor cohort consisted entirely of Caucasian adults residing in Nashville, Tennessee. Sequencing used immunoSEQ multiplex PCR; TCRdb keeps in-frame clones, though not all of them. In the table there are about 2.4 million clones, 90% to 95% of which are singletons. The trim removed 2 bases at V and 4 bases at J, leaving 4 bases unmatched. This CDR3 has 14 residues. The germline V gene has CDR1 KGHSH and CDR2 LQKENI. The genes are TRBV18 and TRBJ2-5, with TRBD1 matching 7 bases. Sequencing was performed on naive CD4+ T cells sorted from blood. The sample's subset: CD45RA+ positively selected. This TCR was recovered from a young man in good health. For the CDR3, the DNA is TGTGCCAGCTCACCAACAGCAGGGGGAGAGACCCAGTACTTC. As protein: CASSPTAGGETQYF.